Below, 8 T cell receptor beta chains from the same sample are listed, as sequenced in a study of T cells in pancreatic ductal adenocarcinoma. Profiling relied on immunoSEQ multiplex PCR, and the TCRdb table lists in-frame clones only, not all of them. Of around 94,000 clones in the sample, more than 90% were seen once. Selected pancreatic ductal adenocarcinoma patients had undergone surgery without neoadjuvant therapy. The sample comprised PBMCs. The receptors here all came from a human donor with pancreatic ductal adenocarcinoma.

The gene calls are TRBV29-1 and TRBJ2-7, with D perhaps matching TRBD2 (5 bases). The CDR3 is 13 residues long. Trimming cost V 6 bases and J 5 bases, with 17 bases left between them. Germline values: CDR1 SQVTM, CDR2 ANQGSEA. CDR3 nucleotides: TGCAGCGTCTTCCTCGTAGCGAGCAACGAGCAGTACTTC. This sequence encodes CSVFLVASNEQYF.

The chain has TRBV18 and TRBJ1-4; D is ambiguous. V lost 3 bases to trimming and J lost 0 bases, with 11 bases between them. CDR3 length: 16 residues. Germline values: CDR1 KGHSH, CDR2 LQKENI. The CDR3 DNA sequence: TGTGCCAGCTCACCGGATCTAGCGTCAACTAATGAAAAACTGTTTTTT. It codes for CASSPDLASTNEKLFF.

The chain couples TRBV9 to TRBJ2-6, with TRBD2 as a possible D gene (5 bases). V dropped 5 bases and J dropped 2 bases, with 14 bases sitting between them. Germline loops: CDR1 SGDLS, CDR2 YYNGEE. The CDR3 contains 16 residues. CDR3 protein: CASSPWTGTGANVLTF. The CDR3 nucleotides are TGTGCCAGCAGTCCCTGGACGGGGACTGGGGCCAACGTCCTGACTTTC.

This rearrangement joins TRBV12-5 to TRBJ2-1; unclear D gene. Germline V gene lookup returns CDR1 LGHNT and CDR2 FRNRAP. Trimming took off 7 bases at V and 4 bases at J, with 14 bases between the two ends. CDR3 size: 14 residues. CDR3: CASAYDHSYNEQFF. Written as DNA, the CDR3 is TGTGCTAGTGCCTACGACCACAGTTACAATGAGCAGTTCTTC.

The chain couples TRBV28 to TRBJ2-5; no reliable D call. The germline CDR1 and CDR2 sequences are MDHEN and SYDVKM. V lost 5 bases to trimming and J lost 4 bases, with 17 bases between them. CDR3 length: 15 amino acids. This CDR3 is CASSTTSMSRETQYF. CDR3 coding DNA: TGTGCCAGCAGTACGACATCTATGTCGAGAGAGACCCAGTACTTC.

The rearrangement links TRBV30 to TRBJ2-7; possible D gene TRBD1, 5 bases. CDR3 length equals 13 residues. V gave up 4 bases and J gave up 0 bases, with 10 bases separating them. In germline, CDR1 is GTSNPN, CDR2 SVGIG (reference sequence). The CDR3 protein is CAWMPDNSYEQYF. The CDR3 coding sequence is TGTGCCTGGATGCCGGACAACTCCTACGAGCAGTACTTC.

The J gene is TRBJ2-5, the V gene TRBV7-9, with D maybe TRBD2 (5 bases). The CDR3 totals 14 residues. CDR1 SEHNR and CDR2 FQNEAQ come from the germline V gene (reference sequence). Trimming left V 7 bases short and J 4 bases short, with 16 bases between. The CDR3 loop reads CASMDPGSGETQYF. CDR3 DNA sequence: TGTGCCAGCATGGATCCGGGGTCCGGAGAGACCCAGTACTTC.

The V call is TRBV5-1, the J call TRBJ2-3; 7 nucleotides line up with TRBD1. With 6 bases clipped from V and 1 base from J, the junction kept 5 bases outside the gene matches. The CDR3 extends over 14 amino acids. CDR1 and CDR2 from the germline V gene are SGHRS and YFSETQ. DNA for the CDR3: TGCGCCAGCACTCGACAGGGAGGCACAGATACGCAGTATTTT. It specifies CASTRQGGTDTQYF.